This paragraph reports one T cell receptor (beta chain). This entry comes from a study of response to subunit inactivated influenza vaccine. TCRdb recomputed calls from the RT-PCR reads with MiXCR, one row per CDR3 protein. The profile shows fewer than 350,000 distinct CDR3 sequences, less than 25% of them singletons. Per the germline V gene, CDR1 is SGHVS and CDR2 is FNYEAQ. V was cut by 5 bases and J by 3 bases, with 15 bases left in between. The CDR3 extends over 15 amino acids. The sequenced sample was PBMCs from blood, obtained roughly 20 months after vaccination. This receptor was obtained from a man aged 50-75 years who received an inactivated influenza vaccine. The chain is built from TRBV7-6 and TRBJ2-3; D possibly matches TRBD1 or TRBD2 (5 bases each). CDR3 amino acids: CASSPVSGGTDTQYF. The DNA of the CDR3 is TGTGCCAGCAGCCCCGTTAGTGGGGGAACAGATACGCAGTATTTT.